This T cell receptor beta chain emerged from a study of beta chain features in type 1 diabetes. The isolated RNA, all of it, was reverse transcribed, so expressed TCRB transcripts were what got sequenced. TCRdb keeps only in-frame clones here, not all; method: immunoSEQ multiplex PCR. The repertoire holds fewer than 900,000 clones, around a sixth seen once, with about 0.02% in the top ten. The junction had 6 bases not matched to a gene; V was cut back by 5 bases and J by 3 bases. The CDR3 contains 14 residues. CDR1 SGHTA and CDR2 FQGNSA come from the germline V gene. This clonotype was sampled from a woman between 18 and 29 years old in good health. The chain links TRBV7-2 to TRBJ2-7; TRBD1 aligns across 8 bases. Sequenced sample: naive CD4+ T cells from blood. The CDR3 sequence is CASSLGQDLYEQYF. In DNA form, the CDR3 reads TGTGCCAGCAGCCTGGGACAGGACCTCTACGAGCAGTACTTC.